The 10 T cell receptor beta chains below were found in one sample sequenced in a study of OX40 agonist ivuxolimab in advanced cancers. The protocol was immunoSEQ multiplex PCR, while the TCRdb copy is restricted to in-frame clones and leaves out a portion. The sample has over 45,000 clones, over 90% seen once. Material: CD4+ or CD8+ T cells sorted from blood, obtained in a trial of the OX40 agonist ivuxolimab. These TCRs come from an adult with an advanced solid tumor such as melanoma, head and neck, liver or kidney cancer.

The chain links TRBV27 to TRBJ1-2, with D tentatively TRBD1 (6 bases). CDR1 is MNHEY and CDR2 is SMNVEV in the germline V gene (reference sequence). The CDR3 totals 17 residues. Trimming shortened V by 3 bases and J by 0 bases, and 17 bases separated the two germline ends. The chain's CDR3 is CASSFIVSTGPNYGYTF. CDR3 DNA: TGTGCCAGCAGTTTTATCGTTTCGACAGGTCCTAACTATGGCTACACCTTC.

This chain's CDR3 is CATRDLGETQYF. CDR3 DNA: TGCGCCACCCGGGACTTGGGGGAGACCCAGTACTTC. The chain is built from TRBV10-2 and TRBJ2-5, with TRBD2 as a possible D gene (6 bases). Germline V gene sequence: CDR1 WSHSY, CDR2 SAAADI. This CDR3 region has 12 residues. V was trimmed by 10 bases and J by 5 bases, leaving 14 bases between them.

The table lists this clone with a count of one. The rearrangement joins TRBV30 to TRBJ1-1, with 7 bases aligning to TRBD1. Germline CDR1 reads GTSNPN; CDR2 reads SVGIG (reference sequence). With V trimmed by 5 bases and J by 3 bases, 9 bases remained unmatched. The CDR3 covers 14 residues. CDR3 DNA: TGTGCCTGGCAAGCGACAGGGTTGGACACTGAAGCTTTCTTT. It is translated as CAWQATGLDTEAFF.

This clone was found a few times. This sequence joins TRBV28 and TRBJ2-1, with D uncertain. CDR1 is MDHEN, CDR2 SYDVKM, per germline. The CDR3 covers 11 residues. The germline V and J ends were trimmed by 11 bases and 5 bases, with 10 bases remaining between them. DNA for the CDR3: TGTGCCGGCGTCCCCCACAATGAGCAGTTCTTC. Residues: CAGVPHNEQFF.

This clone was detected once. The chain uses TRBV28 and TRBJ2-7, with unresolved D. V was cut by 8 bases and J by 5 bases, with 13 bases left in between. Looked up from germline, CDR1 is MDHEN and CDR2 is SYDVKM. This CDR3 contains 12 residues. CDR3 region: CASGNSLHEQYF. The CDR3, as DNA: TGTGCCAGCGGGAACAGTCTCCACGAGCAGTACTTC.

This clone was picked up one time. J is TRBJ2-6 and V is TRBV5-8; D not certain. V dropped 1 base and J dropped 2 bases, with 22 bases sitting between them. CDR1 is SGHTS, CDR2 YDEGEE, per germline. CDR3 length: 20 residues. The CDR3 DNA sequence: TGTGCCAGCAGCTTGCCCAGCTCGGTGCAGGTTTGGACTGGGGCCAACGTCCTGACTTTC. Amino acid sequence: CASSLPSSVQVWTGANVLTF.

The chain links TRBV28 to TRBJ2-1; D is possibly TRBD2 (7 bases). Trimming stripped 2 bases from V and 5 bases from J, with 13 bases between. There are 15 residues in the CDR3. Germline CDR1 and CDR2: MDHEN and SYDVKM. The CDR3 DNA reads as TGTGCCAGCAGTTTAGAGGGGGGGATAGACAATGAGCAGTTCTTC. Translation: CASSLEGGIDNEQFF.

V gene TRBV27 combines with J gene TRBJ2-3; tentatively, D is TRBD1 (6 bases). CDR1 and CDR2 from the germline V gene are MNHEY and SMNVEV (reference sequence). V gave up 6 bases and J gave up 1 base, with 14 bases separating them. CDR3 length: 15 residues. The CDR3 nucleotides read TGTGCCAGCAGCCCGATCAGGGGAGGCACAGATACGCAGTATTTT. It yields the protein CASSPIRGGTDTQYF.

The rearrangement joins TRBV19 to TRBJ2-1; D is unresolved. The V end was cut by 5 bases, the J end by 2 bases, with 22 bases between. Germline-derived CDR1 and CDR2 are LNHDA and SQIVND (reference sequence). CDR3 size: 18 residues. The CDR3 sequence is CASSSKISPMWAYNEQFF. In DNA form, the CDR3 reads TGTGCCAGTAGTTCCAAGATATCCCCGATGTGGGCCTACAATGAGCAGTTCTTC. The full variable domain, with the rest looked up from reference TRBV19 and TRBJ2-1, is DGGITQSPKYLFRKEGQNVTLSCEQNLNHDAMYWYRQDPGQGLRLIYYSQIVNDFQKGDIAEGYSVSREKKESFPLTVTSAQKNPTAFYLCASSSKISPMWAYNEQFFGPGTRLTVL.

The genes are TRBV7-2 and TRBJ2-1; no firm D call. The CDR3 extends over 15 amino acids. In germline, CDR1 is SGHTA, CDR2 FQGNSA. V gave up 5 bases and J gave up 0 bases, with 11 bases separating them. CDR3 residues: CASSEGLSSYNEQFF. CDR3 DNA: TGTGCCAGCAGCGAAGGCCTAAGCTCCTACAATGAGCAGTTCTTC. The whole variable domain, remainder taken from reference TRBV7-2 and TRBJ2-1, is GAGVSQSPSNKVTEKGKDVELRCDPISGHTALYWYRQSLGQGLEFLIYFQGNSAPDKSGLPSDRFSAERTGGSVSTLTIQRTQQEDSAVYLCASSEGLSSYNEQFFGPGTRLTVL.